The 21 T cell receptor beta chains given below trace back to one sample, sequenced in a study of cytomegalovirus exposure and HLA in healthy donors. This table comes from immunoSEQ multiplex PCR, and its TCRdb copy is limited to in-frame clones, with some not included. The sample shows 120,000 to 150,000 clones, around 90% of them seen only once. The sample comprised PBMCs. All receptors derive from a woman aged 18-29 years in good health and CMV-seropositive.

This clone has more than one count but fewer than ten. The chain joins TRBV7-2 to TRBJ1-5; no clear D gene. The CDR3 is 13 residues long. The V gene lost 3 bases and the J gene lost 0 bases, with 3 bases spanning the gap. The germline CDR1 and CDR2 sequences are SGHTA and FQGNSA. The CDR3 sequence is CASSFHSNQPQHF. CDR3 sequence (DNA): TGTGCCAGCAGCTTCCATAGCAATCAGCCCCAGCATTTT.

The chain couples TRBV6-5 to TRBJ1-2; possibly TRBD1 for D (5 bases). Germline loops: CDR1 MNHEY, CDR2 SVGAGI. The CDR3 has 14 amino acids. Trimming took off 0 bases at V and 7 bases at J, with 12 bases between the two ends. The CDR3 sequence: CASSYSQGMGGYTF. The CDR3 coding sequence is TGTGCCAGCAGTTACTCTCAGGGTATGGGTGGCTACACCTTC.

The CDR3 is CASSNTEGRGTREQYF. Here the CDR3 DNA reads TGTGCCAGCAGCAATACAGAAGGTAGGGGGACGCGGGAGCAGTACTTC. The rearrangement uses TRBV9 and TRBJ2-7; D possibly corresponds to TRBD1 (6 bases). Trimming shortened V by 4 bases and J by 7 bases, and 24 bases separated the two germline ends. Germline-derived CDR1 and CDR2 are SGDLS and YYNGEE. This CDR3 comprises 16 residues.

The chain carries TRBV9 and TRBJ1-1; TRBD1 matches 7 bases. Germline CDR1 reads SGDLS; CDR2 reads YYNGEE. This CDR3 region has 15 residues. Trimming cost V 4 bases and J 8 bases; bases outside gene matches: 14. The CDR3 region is CASSLTDRARGEAFF. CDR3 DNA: TGTGCCAGCAGCTTAACCGACAGGGCGAGAGGGGAAGCTTTCTTT.

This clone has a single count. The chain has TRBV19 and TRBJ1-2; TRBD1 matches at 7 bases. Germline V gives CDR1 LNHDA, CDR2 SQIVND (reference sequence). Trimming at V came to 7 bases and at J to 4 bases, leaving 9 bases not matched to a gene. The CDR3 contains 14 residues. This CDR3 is CASNEGARSYGYTF. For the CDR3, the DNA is TGTGCCAGTAATGAGGGGGCGCGTTCCTATGGCTACACCTTC. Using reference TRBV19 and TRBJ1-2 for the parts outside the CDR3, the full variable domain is DGGITQSPKYLFRKEGQNVTLSCEQNLNHDAMYWYRQDPGQGLRLIYYSQIVNDFQKGDIAEGYSVSREKKESFPLTVTSAQKNPTAFYLCASNEGARSYGYTFGSGTRLTVV.

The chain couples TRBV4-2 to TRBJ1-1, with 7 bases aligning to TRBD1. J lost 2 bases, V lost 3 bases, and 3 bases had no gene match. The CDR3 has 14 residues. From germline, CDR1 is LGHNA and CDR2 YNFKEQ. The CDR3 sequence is CASSHWDRNTEAFF. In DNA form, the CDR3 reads TGTGCCAGCAGCCATTGGGACAGAAACACTGAAGCTTTCTTT.

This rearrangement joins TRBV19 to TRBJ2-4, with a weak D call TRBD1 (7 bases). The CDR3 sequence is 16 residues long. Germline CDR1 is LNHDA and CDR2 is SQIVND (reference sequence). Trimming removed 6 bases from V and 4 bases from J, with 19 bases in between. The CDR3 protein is CASRGMRDSQKNIQYF. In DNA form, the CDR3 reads TGTGCCAGTAGGGGAATGCGGGACAGCCAGAAAAACATTCAGTACTTC.

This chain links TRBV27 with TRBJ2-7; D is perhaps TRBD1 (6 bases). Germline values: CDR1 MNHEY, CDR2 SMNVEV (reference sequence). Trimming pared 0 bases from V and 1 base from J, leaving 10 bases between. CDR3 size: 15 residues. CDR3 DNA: TGTGCCAGCAGTTTATCCCTGACAGGATCCTACGAGCAGTACTTC. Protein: CASSLSLTGSYEQYF.

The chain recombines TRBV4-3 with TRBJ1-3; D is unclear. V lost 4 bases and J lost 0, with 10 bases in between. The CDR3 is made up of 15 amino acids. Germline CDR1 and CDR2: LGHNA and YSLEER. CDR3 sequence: CASSPGSSSGNTIYF. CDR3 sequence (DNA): TGCGCCAGCAGCCCGGGATCCAGCTCTGGAAACACCATATATTTT.

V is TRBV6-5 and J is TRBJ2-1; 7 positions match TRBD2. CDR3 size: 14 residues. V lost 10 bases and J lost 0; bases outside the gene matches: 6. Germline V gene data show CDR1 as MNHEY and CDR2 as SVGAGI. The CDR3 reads CATGGSGSYNEQFF. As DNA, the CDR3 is TGTGCCACAGGCGGGAGTGGCTCCTACAATGAGCAGTTCTTC.

The CDR3 coding sequence is TGTGCCAGCAGCCAAGATTTAGGCAGGGAGGGCGAGCAGTACTTC. This sequence encodes CASSQDLGREGEQYF. The rearrangement joins TRBV4-2 to TRBJ2-7; 7 bases map to TRBD2. Germline V gene lookup returns CDR1 LGHNA and CDR2 YNFKEQ. The trim removed 0 bases at V and 6 bases at J, leaving 8 bases unmatched. This CDR3 is 15 amino acids long.

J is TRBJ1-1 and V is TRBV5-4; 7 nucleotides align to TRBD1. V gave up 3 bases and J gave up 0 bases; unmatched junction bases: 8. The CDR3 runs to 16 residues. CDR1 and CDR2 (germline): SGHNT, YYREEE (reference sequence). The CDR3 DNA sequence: TGTGCCAGCAGCTCCCCCGGGACAGCCTTGAACACTGAAGCTTTCTTT. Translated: CASSSPGTALNTEAFF.

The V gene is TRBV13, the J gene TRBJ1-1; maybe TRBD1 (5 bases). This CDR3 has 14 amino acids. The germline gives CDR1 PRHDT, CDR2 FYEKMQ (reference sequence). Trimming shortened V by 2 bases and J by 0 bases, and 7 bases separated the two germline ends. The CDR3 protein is CASSLQGMNTEAFF. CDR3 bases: TGTGCCAGCAGCTTACAGGGTATGAACACTGAAGCTTTCTTT.

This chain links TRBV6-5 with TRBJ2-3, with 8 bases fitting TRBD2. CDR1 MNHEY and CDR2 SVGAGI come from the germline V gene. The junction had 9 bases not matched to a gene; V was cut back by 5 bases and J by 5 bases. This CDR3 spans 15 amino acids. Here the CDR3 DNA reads TGTGCCAGCAGTCCGATGACGGGGGGGCAAGATACGCAGTATTTT. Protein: CASSPMTGGQDTQYF.

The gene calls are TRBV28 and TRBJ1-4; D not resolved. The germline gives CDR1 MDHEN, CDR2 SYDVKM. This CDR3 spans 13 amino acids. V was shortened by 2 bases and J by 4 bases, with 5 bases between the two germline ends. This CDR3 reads CASSLLFNEKLFF. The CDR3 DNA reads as TGTGCCAGCAGTTTACTCTTTAATGAAAAACTGTTTTTT.

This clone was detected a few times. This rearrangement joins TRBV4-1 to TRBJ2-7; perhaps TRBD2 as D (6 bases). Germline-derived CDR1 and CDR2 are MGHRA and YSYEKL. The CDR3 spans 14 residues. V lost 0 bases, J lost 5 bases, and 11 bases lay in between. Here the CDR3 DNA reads TGCGCCAGCAGCCAAGATGGGTCGGGGGACGAGCAGTACTTC. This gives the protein CASSQDGSGDEQYF.

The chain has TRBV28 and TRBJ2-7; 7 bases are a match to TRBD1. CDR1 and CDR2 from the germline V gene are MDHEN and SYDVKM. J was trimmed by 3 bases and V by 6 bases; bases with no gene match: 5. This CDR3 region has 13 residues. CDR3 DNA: TGTGCCAGCAGCCGTTGGACAGGCTACGAGCAGTACTTC. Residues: CASSRWTGYEQYF.

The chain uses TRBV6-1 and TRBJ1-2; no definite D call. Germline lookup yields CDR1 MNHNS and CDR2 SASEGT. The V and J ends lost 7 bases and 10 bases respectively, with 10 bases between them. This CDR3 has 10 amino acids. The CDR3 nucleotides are TGTGCCAGCAAGGAGGTTGCCTACACCTTC. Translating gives CASKEVAYTF.

As DNA, the CDR3 is TGTGCCAGCAGCTTAGAACTAGCGGGAGACGAGCAGTACTTC. This translates into CASSLELAGDEQYF. The chain joins TRBV11-1 to TRBJ2-7, with 11 nucleotides matching TRBD2. CDR1 is SGHAT and CDR2 is FQDESV in the germline V gene (reference sequence). Trimming cost V 1 base and J 5 bases; bases outside gene matches: 1. The CDR3 is made up of 14 amino acids.

The chain's CDR3 is CASSLIASGGANTQYF. DNA for the CDR3: TGCGCCAGCAGCTTGATCGCTAGCGGGGGCGCAAATACGCAGTATTTT. This chain links TRBV5-1 with TRBJ2-3; TRBD2 aligns across 10 bases. The CDR3 totals 16 residues. J was trimmed by 7 bases and V by 1 base; bases with no gene match: 9. Looked up from germline, CDR1 is SGHRS and CDR2 is YFSETQ. Variable domain in full (rest from reference TRBV5-1 and TRBJ2-3): KAGVTQTPRYLIKTRGQQVTLSCSPISGHRSVSWYQQTPGQGLQFLFEYFSETQRNKGNFPGRFSGRQFSNSRSEMNVSTLELGDSALYLCASSLIASGGANTQYFGPGTRLTVL.

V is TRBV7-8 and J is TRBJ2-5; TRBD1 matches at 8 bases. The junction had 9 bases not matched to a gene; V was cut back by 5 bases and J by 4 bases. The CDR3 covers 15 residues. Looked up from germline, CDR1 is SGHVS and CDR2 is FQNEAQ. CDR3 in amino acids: CASSRSTGALETQYF. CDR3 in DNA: TGTGCCAGCAGCCGGTCGACAGGGGCCTTAGAGACCCAGTACTTC. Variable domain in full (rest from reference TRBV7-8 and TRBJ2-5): GAGVSQSPRYKVAKRGQDVALRCDPISGHVSLFWYQQALGQGPEFLTYFQNEAQLDKSGLPSDRFFAERPEGSVSTLKIQRTQQEDSAVYLCASSRSTGALETQYFGPGTRLLVL.